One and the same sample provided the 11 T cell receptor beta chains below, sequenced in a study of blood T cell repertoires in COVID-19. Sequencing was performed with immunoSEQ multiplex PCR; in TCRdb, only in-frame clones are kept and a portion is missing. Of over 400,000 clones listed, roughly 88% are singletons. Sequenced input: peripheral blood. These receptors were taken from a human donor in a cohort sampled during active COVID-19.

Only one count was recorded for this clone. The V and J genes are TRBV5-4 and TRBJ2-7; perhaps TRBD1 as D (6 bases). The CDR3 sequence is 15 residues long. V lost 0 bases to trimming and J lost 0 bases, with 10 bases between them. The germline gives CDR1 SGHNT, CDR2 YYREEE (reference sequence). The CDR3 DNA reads TGTGCCAGCAGCTTGGTATCCAGGGGCTCCTACGAGCAGTACTTC. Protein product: CASSLVSRGSYEQYF.

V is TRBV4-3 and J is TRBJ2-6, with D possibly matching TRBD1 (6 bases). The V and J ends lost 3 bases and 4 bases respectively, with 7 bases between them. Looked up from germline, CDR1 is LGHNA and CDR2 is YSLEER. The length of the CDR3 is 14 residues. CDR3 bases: TGCGCCAGCAGCCACGGACAGGGGGCCAACGTCCTGACTTTC. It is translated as CASSHGQGANVLTF.

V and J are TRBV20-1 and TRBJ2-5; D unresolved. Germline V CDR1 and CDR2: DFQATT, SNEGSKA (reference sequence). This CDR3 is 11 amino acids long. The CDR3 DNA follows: TGCAGGGCTTCTACCGCGGAGACCCAGTACTTC. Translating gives CRASTAETQYF.

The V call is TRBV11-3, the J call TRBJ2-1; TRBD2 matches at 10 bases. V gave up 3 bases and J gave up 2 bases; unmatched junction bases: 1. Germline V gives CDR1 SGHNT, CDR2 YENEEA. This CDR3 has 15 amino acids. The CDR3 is CASSFGLAAYNEQFF. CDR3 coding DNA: TGTGCCAGCAGCTTCGGACTAGCGGCCTACAATGAGCAGTTCTTC.

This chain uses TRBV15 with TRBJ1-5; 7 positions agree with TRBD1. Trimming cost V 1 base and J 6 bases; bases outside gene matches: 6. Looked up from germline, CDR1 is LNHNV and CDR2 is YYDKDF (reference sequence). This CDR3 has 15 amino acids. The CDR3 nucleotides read TGTGCCACCAGCAGAGGGGGACAGATTTTTCAGCCCCAGCATTTT. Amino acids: CATSRGGQIFQPQHF.

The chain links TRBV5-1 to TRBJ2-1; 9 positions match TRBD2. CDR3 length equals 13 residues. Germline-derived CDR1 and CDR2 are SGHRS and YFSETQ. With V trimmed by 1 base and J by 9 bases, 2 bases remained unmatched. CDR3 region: CASSLHSGGEQFF. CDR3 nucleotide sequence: TGCGCCAGCAGCTTGCATAGCGGGGGTGAGCAGTTCTTC.

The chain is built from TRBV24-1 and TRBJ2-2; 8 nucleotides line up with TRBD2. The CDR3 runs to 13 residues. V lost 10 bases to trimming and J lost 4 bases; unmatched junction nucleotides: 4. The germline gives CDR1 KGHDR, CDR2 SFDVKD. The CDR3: CATSGMGTGELFF. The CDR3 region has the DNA TGTGCCACTAGCGGGATGGGCACCGGGGAGCTGTTTTTT.

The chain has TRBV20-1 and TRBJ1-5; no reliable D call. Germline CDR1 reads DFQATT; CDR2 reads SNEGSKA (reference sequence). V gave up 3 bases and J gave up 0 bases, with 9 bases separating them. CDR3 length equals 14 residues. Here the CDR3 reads CSASRGNSNQPQHF. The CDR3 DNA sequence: TGCAGTGCTAGTCGGGGAAATAGCAATCAGCCCCAGCATTTT.

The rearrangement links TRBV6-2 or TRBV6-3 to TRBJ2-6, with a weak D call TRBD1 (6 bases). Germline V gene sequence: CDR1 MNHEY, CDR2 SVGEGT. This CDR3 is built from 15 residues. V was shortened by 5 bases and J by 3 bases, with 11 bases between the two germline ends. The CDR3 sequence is CASSQGGYGANVLTF. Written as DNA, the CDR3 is TGTGCCAGCAGTCAAGGGGGTTATGGGGCCAACGTCCTGACTTTC.

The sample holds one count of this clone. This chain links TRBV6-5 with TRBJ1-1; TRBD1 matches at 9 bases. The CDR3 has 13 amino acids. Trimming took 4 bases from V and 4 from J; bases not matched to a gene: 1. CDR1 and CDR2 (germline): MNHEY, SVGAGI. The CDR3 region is CASSLDRGTEAFF. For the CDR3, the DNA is TGTGCCAGCAGTTTGGACAGGGGCACTGAAGCTTTCTTT.

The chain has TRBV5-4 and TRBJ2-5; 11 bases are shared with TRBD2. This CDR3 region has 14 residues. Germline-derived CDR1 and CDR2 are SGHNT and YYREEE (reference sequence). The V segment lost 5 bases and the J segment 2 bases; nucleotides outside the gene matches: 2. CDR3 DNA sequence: TGTGCCAGCAGGACTAGCGGGGTTCAAGAGACCCAGTACTTC. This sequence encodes CASRTSGVQETQYF.